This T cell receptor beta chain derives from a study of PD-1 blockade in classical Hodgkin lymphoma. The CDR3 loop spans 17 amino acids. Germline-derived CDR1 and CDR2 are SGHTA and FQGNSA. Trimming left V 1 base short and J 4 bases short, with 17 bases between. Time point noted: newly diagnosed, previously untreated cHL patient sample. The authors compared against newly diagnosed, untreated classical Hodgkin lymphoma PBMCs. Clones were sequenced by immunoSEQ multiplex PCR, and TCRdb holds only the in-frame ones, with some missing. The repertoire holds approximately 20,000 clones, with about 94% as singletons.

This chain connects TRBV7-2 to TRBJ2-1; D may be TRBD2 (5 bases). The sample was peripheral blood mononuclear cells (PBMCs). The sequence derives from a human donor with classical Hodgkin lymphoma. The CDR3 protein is CASSLDLGRGIYNEQFF. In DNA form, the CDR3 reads TGTGCCAGCAGCTTAGACCTTGGAAGAGGGATATACAATGAGCAGTTCTTC.